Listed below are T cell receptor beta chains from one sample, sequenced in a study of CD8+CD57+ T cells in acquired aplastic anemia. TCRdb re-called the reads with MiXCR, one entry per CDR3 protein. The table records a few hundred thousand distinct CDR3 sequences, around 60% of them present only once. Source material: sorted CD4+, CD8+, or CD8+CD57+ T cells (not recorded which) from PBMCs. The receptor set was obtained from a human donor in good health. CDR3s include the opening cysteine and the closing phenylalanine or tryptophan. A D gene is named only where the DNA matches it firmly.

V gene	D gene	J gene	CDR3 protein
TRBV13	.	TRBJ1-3	CASSLEVISGNTIYF
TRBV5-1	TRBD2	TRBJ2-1	CASSLGAGREQFF
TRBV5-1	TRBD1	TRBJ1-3	CASQPGQPSGNTIYF
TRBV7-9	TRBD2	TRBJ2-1	CASSGQVRGVPEQFF
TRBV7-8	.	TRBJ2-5	CASSLNFQETQYF
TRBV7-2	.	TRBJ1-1	CASSLGTQGFGTEAFF
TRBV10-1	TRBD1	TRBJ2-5	CATGMDRGPQETQYF
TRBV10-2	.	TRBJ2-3	CASSLHRRELDTQYF
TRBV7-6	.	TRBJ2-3	CASSLKVTDMQYF
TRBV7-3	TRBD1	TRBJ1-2	CASSPMGQGDGYTF
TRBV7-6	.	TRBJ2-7	CASSLGFSGPYEQYF
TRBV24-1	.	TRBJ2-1	CATSDSYNEQFF
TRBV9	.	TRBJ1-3	CASSEETGPPGYGYTIYF
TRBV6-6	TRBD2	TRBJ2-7	CASTFSGGTYEQYF
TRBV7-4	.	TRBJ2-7	CASSLVASITSHEQYF
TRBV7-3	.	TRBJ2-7	CASSLGGVLYEQYF
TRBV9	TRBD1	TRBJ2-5	CASSVAGGREETQYF
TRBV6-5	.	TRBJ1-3	CASSYTIYF
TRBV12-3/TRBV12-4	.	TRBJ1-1	CASILGAEEAFF
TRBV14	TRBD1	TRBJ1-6	CASSLRTGGNSPLHF
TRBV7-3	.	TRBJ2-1	CASSSEASSYNEQFF
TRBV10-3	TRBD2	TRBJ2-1	CAIAGLAGGHEQFF
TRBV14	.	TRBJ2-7	CASSHAGVSFGEQYF
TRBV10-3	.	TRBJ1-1	CAISEGGVTNTEAFF
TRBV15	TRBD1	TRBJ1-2	CATSLGTGDGYTF
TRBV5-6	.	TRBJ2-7	CASSLLENSYEQYF
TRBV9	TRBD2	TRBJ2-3	CASSPRLAFTDTQYF
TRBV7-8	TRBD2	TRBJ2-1	CASSPWTLAGGEEQFF
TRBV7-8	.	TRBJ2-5	CASSPEGGAGETQYF
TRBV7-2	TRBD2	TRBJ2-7	CASSLAPLAGAGEQYF
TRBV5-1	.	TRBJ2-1	CASSPRAGGTNEQFF
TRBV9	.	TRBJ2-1	CASRTGNEQFF
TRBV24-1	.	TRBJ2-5	CATSALGETQYF
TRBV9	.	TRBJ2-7	CASRTGRGTYEQYF
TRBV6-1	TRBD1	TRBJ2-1	CASSAPGQGNEQFF
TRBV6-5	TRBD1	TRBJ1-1	CASRRTGGVGTEAFF
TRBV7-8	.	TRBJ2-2	CASSRTQARTGTGELFF
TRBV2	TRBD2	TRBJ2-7	CASRETSGIYEQYF
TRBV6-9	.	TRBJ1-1	CAISESRGEAFF
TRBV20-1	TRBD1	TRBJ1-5	CSARDRQGLVQPQHF
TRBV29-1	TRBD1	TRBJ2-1	CSGWTGGNHDNEQFF
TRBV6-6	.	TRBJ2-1	CASSSPEYNEQFF
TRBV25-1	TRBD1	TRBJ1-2	CASSGGTGSINGYTF
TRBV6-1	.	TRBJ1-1	CASSYRRGRTEALF
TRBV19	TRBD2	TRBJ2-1	CASSMGTTAYNEQFF
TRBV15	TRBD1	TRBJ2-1	CATSRDPAGGGEQFF
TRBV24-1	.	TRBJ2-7	CATSDGDLYEQYF
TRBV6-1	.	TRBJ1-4	CASSRTAETEKLFF
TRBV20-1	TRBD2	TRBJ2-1	CSARGGGGSYNEQFF
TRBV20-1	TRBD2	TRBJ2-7	CSARDLGTSVSYEQYF
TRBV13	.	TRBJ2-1	CASSSRERYNEQFF
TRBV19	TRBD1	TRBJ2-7	CASRDRGPYEQYF
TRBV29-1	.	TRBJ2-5	CSSPHSGETQYF
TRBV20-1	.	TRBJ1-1	CSARDLDGNTEAFF